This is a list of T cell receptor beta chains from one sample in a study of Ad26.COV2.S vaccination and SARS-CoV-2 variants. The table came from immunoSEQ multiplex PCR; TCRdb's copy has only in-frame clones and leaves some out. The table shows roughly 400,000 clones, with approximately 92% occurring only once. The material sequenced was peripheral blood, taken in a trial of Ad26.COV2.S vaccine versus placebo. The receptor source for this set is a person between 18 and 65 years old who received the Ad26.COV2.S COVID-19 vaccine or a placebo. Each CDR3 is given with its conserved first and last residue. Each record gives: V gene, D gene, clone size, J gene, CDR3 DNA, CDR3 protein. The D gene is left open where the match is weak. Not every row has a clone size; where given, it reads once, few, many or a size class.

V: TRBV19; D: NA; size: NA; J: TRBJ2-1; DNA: TGTGCCAGTAGTATTCCAGGCAGCTCCTACAATGAGCAGTTCTTC; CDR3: CASSIPGSSYNEQFF
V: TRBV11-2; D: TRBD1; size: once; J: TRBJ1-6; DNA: TGTGCCAGCAGCCCTGGGGACAGGTTACTTTATAATTCACCCCTCCACTTT; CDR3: CASSPGDRLLYNSPLHF
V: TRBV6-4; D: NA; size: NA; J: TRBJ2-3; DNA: TGTGCCAGCAGTGCTGGTGGTTCTAGTGATACTAGCACAGATACGCAGTATTTT; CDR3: CASSAGGSSDTSTDTQYF
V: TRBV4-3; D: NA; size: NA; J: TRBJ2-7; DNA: TGCGCCAGCAGCCAATTTAGTCCCAGGGCAGGGAGTTCATACGAGCAGTACTTC; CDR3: CASSQFSPRAGSSYEQYF
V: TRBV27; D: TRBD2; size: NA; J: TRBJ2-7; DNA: TGTGCCAGCGGAAGCGGGGGGGCGATACACGAGCAGTACTTC; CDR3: CASGSGGAIHEQYF
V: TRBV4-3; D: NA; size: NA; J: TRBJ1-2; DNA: TGCGCCAGCAGCCAAGATCACGGGAAAGTGGGCTACACCTTC; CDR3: CASSQDHGKVGYTF
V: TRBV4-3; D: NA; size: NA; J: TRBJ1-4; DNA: TGCGCCAGCAGCCAAGACTGGGTGGCGGGGAATGAAAAACTGTTTTTT; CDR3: CASSQDWVAGNEKLFF
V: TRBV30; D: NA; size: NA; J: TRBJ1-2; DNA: TGTGCCTGGAGCTTCGACAGCTATGGCTACACCTTC; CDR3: CAWSFDSYGYTF
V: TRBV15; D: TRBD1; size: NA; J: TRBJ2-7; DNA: TGTGCCACCAGCAGAGATATGAACAGGGGTGGCGAGCAGTACTTC; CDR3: CATSRDMNRGGEQYF
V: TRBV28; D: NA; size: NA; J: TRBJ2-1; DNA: TGTGCCAGCAATCGGGACTACAATGAGCAGTTCTTC; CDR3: CASNRDYNEQFF
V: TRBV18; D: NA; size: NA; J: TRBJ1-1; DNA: TGTGCCAGCTCACCTGGGCAGGTTTATGCTGAAGCTTTCTTT; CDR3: CASSPGQVYAEAFF
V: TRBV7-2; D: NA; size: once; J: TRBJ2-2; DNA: TGTGCCAGCAGCTTTTTTGGAGGGCCTAACACCGGGGAGCTGTTTTTT; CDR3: CASSFFGGPNTGELFF
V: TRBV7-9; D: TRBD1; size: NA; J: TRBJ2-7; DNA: TGTGCCAGCAGCTCGGGACAGATCGCCTACGAGCAGTACTTC; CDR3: CASSSGQIAYEQYF
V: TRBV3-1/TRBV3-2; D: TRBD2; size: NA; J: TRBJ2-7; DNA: TGTGCCAGCAGCTTGCGGACTAGCGGGGGGCCGGGGAGGAGGCAGTACTTC; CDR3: CASSLRTSGGPGRRQYF
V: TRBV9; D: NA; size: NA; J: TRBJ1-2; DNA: TGTGCCAGCAGCTCGCCCCCGGGACAAGCACTCTATGGCTACACCTTC; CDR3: CASSSPPGQALYGYTF
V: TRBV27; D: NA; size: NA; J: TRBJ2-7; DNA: TGTGCCGCCCGGGGTTACTCCTACGAGCAGTACTTC; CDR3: CAARGYSYEQYF
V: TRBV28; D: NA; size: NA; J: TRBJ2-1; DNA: TGTGCCAGCAGCACCCCGAGGCGGGGAGGCTACAATGAGCAGTTCTTC; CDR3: CASSTPRRGGYNEQFF
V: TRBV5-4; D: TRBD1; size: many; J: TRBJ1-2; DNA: TGTGCCAGCAGCCGAACAGGGGATCTAGGCTATGGCTACACCTTC; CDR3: CASSRTGDLGYGYTF
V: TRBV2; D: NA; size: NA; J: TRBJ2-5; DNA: TGTGCCAGCAGGTCGGGGCAAGAGACCCAGTACTTC; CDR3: CASRSGQETQYF
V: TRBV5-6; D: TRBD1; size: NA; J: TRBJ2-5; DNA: TGTGCCAGCAGCCCCGGCGCGGACAGGGGTGAGACCCAGTACTTC; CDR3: CASSPGADRGETQYF
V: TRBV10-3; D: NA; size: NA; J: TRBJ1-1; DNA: TGTGCCATCAGTGGTATCCTAAACACTGAAGCTTTCTTT; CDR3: CAISGILNTEAFF
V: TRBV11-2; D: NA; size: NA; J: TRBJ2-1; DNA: TGTGCCAGCAGCTTGGGATGGGGGCCGGTCTACAATGAGCAGTTCTTC; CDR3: CASSLGWGPVYNEQFF
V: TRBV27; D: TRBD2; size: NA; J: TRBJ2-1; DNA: TGTGCCAGCAGTTTCGGGGGGATCTACAATGAGCAGTTCTTC; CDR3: CASSFGGIYNEQFF
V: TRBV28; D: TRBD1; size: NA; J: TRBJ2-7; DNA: TGTGCCAGCAGGCTACAGGGGGACGAGCAGTACTTC; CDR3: CASRLQGDEQYF
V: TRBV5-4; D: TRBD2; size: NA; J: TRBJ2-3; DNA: TGTGCCAGCAGCGTGACAGCGGGGGGCGGCCCAGATACGCAGTATTTT; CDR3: CASSVTAGGGPDTQYF
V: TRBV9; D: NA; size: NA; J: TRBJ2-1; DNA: TGTGCCAGCAGCGTATCTCTAGCCGGTCGCTCCTACAATGAGCAGTTCTTC; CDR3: CASSVSLAGRSYNEQFF
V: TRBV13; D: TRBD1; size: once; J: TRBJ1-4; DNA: TGTGCCAGCAGCTTCGGGACAGGGGGCGCGGAAAAACTGTTTTTT; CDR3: CASSFGTGGAEKLFF
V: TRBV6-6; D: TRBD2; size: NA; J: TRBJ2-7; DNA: TGTGCCAGCAGTTCGGGGAGGGACGACCCGGTAGAGCAGTACTTC; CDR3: CASSSGRDDPVEQYF
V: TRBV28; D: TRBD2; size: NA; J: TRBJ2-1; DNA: TGTGCCAGCACCTTGGGGGGGGTGGCCTACAATGAGCAGTTCTTC; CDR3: CASTLGGVAYNEQFF
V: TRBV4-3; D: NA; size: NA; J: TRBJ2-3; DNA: TGCGCCAGCAGCCAAGATCGGGCCCGGGGACGGGATACGCAGTATTTT; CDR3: CASSQDRARGRDTQYF
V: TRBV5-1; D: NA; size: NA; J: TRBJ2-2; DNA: TGCGCCAGCAGCCCGCTCACCCCCCCCAGGGAGCTGTTTTTT; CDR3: CASSPLTPPRELFF
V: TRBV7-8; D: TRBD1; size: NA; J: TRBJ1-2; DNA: TGTGCCAGCAGCCATAACAGGGGGGGAAACTATGGCTACACCTTC; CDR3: CASSHNRGGNYGYTF
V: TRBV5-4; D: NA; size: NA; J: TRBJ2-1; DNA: TGTGCCAGCAGCTTGTATTCTACCTCCTACAATGAGCAGTTCTTC; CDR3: CASSLYSTSYNEQFF
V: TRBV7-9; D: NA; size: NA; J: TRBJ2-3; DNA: TGTGCCAGCAGCTTAGCAATAGGGAGTACAGATACGCAGTATTTT; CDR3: CASSLAIGSTDTQYF
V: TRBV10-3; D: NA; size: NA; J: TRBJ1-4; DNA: TGTGCCATCAGTGAGGAGGACAGTGAAAAACTGTTTTTT; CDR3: CAISEEDSEKLFF
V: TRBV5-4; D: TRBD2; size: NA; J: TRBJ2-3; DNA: TGTGCCAGCAGCTTGGGGTCCGCGGGGGGGCGGACAGATACGCAGTATTTT; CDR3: CASSLGSAGGRTDTQYF
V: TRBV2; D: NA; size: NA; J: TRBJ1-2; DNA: TGTGCCAGGCTTTATGGCTACACCTTC; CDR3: CARLYGYTF
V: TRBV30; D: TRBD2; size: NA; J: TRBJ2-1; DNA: TGTGCTGCCCGAGCGGGGGGCCGGGGGGAGCAGTTCTTC; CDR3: CAARAGGRGEQFF
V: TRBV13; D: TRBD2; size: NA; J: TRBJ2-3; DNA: TGTGCCAGCAGCTCTACTAGCGGCTACACAGATACGCAGTATTTT; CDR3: CASSSTSGYTDTQYF
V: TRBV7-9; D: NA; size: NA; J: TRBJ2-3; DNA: TGTGCCAGCAGCTTATCGACAGTAGATACGCAGTATTTT; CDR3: CASSLSTVDTQYF
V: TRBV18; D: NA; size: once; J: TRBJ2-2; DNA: TGTGCCAGCTCGACAATGACAGGAAACACCGGGGAGCTGTTTTTT; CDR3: CASSTMTGNTGELFF
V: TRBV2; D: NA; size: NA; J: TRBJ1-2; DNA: TGTGCCAGCAGTCTAGTCCCGGGACATTTCCCGTATGGCTACACCTTC; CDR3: CASSLVPGHFPYGYTF
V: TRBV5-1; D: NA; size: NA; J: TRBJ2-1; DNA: TGCGCCAGCAGCTTGGGACCGGGAGCCTACAATGAGCAGTTCTTC; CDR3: CASSLGPGAYNEQFF
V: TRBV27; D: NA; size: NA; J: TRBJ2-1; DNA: TGTGCCAGCAGTTTATACGGGGGATTGTCAAATGAGCAGTTCTTC; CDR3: CASSLYGGLSNEQFF
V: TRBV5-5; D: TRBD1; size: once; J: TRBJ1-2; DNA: TGTGCCAGCAGCTTGGCCGTGGACAGGGGGAACTATGGCTACACCTTC; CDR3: CASSLAVDRGNYGYTF
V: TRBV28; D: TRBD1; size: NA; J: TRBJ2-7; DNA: TGTGCCAGCAGTTCAACCCCGGGACAGGGAAGACTTGAGCAGTACTTC; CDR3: CASSSTPGQGRLEQYF
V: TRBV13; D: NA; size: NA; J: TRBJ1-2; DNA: TGTGCCAGCAGCTTACGGAACAGAGAGAACTATGGCTACACCTTC; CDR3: CASSLRNRENYGYTF
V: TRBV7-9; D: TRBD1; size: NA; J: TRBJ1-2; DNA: TGTGCCAGCAGCTCCTATCAGACAGGGGGAGATGGCTACACCTTC; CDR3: CASSSYQTGGDGYTF
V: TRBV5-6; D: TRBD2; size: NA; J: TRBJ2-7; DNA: TGTGCCAGCAGCTTGCGGGGGGGAACCTACGAGCAGTACTTC; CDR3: CASSLRGGTYEQYF
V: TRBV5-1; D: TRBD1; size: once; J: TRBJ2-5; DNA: TGCGCCAGCAGCTTGGATCCGGGACAGCAAGAGACCCAGTACTTC; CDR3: CASSLDPGQQETQYF
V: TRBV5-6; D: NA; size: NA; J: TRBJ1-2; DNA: TGTGCCAGCAGCTTGGAGGGGTCTTTCGGGGTCTATGGCTACACCTTC; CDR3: CASSLEGSFGVYGYTF
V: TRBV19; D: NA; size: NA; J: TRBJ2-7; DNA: TGTGCCAGTGGAACCACCGGGAGTGGGTATAACGAGCAGTACTTC; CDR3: CASGTTGSGYNEQYF
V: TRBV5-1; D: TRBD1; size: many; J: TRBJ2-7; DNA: TGCGCCAACCTACCGGGACAGGGGGCCGTTCGTTACGAGCAGTACTTC; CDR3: CANLPGQGAVRYEQYF
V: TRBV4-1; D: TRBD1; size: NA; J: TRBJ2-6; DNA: TGCGCCAGCAGCCCCACCCTGTTACAGGGGGCAATCTCTGGGGCCAACGTCCTGACTTTC; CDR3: CASSPTLLQGAISGANVLTF
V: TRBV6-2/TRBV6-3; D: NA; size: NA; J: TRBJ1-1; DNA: TGTGCCAGCAGTTGGAGCTGGAACACTGAAGCTTTCTTT; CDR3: CASSWSWNTEAFF